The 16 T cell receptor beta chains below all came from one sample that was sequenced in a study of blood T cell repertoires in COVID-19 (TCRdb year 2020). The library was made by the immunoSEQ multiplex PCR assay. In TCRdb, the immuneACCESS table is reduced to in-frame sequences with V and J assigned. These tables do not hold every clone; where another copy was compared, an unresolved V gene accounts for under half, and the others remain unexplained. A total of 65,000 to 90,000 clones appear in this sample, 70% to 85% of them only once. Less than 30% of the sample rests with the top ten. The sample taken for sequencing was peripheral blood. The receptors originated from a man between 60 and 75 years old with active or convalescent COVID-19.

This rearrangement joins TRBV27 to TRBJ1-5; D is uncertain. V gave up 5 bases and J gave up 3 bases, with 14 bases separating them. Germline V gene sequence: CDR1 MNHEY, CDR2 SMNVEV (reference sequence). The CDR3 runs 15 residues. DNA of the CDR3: TGTGCCAGCAGTCTAAGCCGGGTTTTCAATCAGCCCCAGCATTTT. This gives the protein CASSLSRVFNQPQHF.

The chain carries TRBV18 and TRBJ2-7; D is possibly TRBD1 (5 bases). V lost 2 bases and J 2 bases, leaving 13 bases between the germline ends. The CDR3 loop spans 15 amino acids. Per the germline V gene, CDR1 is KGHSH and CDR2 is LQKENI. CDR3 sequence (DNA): TGTGCCAGCTCACCAACTCCGAGACAGACCTACGAGCAGTACTTC. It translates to CASSPTPRQTYEQYF.

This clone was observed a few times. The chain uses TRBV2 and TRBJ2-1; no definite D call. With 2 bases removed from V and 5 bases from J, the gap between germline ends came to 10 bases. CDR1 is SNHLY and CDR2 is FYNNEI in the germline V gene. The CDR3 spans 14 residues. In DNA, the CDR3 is TGTGCCAGCAGTGAAATGTATCAGGACAATGAGCAGTTCTTC. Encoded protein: CASSEMYQDNEQFF. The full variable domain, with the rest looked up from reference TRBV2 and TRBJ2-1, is EPEVTQTPSHQVTQMGQEVILRCVPISNHLYFYWYRQILGQKVEFLVSFYNNEISEKSEIFDDQFSVERPDGSNFTLKIRSTKLEDSAMYFCASSEMYQDNEQFFGPGTRLTVL.

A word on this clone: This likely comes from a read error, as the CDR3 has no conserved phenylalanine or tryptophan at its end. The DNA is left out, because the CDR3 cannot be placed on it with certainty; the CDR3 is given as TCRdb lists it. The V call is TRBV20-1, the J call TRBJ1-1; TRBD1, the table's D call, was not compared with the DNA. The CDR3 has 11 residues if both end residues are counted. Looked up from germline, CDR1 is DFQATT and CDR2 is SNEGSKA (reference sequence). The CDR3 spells CSARGLTRSLM.

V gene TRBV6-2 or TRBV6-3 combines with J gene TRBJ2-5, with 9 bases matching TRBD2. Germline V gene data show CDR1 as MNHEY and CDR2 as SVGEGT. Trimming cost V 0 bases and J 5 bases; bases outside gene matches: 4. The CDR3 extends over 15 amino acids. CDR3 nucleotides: TGTGCCAGCAGTTACTCGTCTAGCGGGGAGGAGACCCAGTACTTC. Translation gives CASSYSSSGEETQYF.

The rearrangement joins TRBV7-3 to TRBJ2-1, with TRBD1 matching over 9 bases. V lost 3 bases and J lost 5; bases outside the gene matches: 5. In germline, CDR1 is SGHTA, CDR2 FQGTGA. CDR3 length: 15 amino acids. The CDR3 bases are TGTGCCAGCAGCTTGGACAGGGGTTCCCACAATGAGCAGTTCTTC. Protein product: CASSLDRGSHNEQFF. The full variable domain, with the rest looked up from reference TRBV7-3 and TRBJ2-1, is GAGVSQTPSNKVTEKGKYVELRCDPISGHTALYWYRQSLGQGPEFLIYFQGTGAADDSGLPNDRFFAVRPEGSVSTLKIQRTERGDSAVYLCASSLDRGSHNEQFFGPGTRLTVL.

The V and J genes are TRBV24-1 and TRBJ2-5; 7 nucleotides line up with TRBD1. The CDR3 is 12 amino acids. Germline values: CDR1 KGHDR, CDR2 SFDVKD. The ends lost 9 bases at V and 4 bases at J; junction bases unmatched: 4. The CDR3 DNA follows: TGTGCCACCGGGACAGACCTAGAGACCCAGTACTTC. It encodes CATGTDLETQYF.

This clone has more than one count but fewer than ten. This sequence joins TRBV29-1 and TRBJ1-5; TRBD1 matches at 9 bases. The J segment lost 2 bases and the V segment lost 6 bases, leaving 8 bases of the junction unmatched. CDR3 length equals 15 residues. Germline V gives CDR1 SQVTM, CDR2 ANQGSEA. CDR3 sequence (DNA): TGCAGCGTAGCCGGGACAGGGAATGGCAATCAGCCCCAGCATTTT. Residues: CSVAGTGNGNQPQHF.

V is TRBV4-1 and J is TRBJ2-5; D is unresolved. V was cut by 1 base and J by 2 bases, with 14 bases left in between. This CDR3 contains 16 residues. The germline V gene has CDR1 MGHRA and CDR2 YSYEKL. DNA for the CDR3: TGCGCCAGCAGCCAAGTCGGCGGCGGCCTTCAAGAGACCCAGTACTTC. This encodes CASSQVGGGLQETQYF.

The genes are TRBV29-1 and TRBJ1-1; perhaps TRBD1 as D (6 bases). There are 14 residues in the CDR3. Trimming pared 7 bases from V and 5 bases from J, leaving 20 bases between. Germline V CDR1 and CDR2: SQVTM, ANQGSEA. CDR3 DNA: TGCAGCGCTGCAGGGGAGGGTCGGTGGACTGAAGCTTTCTTT. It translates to CSAAGEGRWTEAFF.

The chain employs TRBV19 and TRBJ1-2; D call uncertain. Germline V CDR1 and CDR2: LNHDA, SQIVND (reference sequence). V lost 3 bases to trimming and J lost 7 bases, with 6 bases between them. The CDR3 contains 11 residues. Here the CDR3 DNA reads TGTGCCAGTAGTATCAGGTTTGGCTACACCTTC. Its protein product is CASSIRFGYTF.

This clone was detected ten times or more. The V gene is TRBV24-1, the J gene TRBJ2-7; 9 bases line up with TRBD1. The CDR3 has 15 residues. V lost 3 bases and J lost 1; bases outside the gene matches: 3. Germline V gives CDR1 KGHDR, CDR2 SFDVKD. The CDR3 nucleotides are TGTGCCACCAGTGATCCCGGGACAGGGTCCTACGAGCAGTACTTC. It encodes CATSDPGTGSYEQYF.

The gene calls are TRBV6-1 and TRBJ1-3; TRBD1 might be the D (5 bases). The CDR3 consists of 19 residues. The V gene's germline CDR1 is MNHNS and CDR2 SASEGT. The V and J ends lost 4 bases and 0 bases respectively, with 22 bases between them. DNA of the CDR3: TGTGCCAGCAGTGCCCTCGGAGTTCGTGGGGCGAGCTCTGGAAACACCATATATTTT. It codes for CASSALGVRGASSGNTIYF.

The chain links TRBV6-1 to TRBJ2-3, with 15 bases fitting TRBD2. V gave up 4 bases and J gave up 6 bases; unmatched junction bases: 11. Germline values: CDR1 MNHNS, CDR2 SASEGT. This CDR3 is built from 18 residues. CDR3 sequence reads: CASSVPPGLAGGWDTQYF. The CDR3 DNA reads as TGTGCCAGCAGTGTACCCCCGGGACTAGCGGGGGGCTGGGATACGCAGTATTTT.

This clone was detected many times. CDR3 in DNA: TGTGCCAGCAGGGGACTAGCGGGATCCGAGCAGTACTTC. Translating gives CASRGLAGSEQYF. This rearrangement joins TRBV2 to TRBJ2-7, with 13 bases fitting TRBD2. Looked up from germline, CDR1 is SNHLY and CDR2 is FYNNEI. CDR3 length: 13 residues. Trimming cost V 6 bases and J 6 bases; bases outside gene matches: 2. Full variable domain (missing parts from reference TRBV2 and TRBJ2-7): EPEVTQTPSHQVTQMGQEVILRCVPISNHLYFYWYRQILGQKVEFLVSFYNNEISEKSEIFDDQFSVERPDGSNFTLKIRSTKLEDSAMYFCASRGLAGSEQYFGPGTRLTVT.

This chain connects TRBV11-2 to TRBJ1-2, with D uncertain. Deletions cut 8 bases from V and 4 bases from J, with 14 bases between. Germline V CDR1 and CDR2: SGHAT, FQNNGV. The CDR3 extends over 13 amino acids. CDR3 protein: CASSRREGYGYTF. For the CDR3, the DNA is TGTGCCAGCTCGAGGAGAGAGGGCTATGGCTACACCTTC.